This T cell receptor (beta chain) stems from a study of blood T cell repertoires in COVID-19. Here immunoSEQ multiplex PCR was the method, and the copy in TCRdb shows in-frame clones only, minus some. The table has tens of thousands of clones, around 86% seen once. Looked up from germline, CDR1 is LNHDA and CDR2 is SQIVND (reference sequence). V was shortened by 1 base and J by 7 bases, with 7 bases between the two germline ends. The CDR3 is made up of 12 amino acids. V and J are TRBV19 and TRBJ1-2; weak D call: TRBD1 (5 bases). The sample was peripheral blood. This TCR was sampled from a middle-aged man with active COVID-19. For the CDR3, the DNA is TGTGCCAGTAGTATAGGGAGGGGTGGCTACACCTTC. Amino acid sequence: CASSIGRGGYTF.